The sequence of this T cell receptor beta chain was determined in a study of Graves' ophthalmopathy and Graves' hyperthyroidism. Researchers took RNA transcripts and amplified TCR beta CDR3 regions from them. Amplification began with first-round RT-PCR using HTBI primers, then second-round multiplex PCR was performed. TCRdb called the multiplex PCR reads again in MiXCR, with one record for every CDR3 protein. This table holds about 620,000 distinct CDR3 sequences, about 20% found once. The CDR3 extends over 16 amino acids. Per germline, CDR1 SNHLY and CDR2 FYNNEI. The ends were cut back, 8 bases at V and 1 base at J, with 20 bases in the middle.

The clonotype was recovered from a woman aged 18-29 years with stable Graves' hyperthyroidism. Some clones in this sample may be carry-over from other donors' samples. The sequenced sample was peripheral blood. The gene calls are TRBV2 and TRBJ1-1, with D tentatively TRBD1 (6 bases). The CDR3 loop reads CASLDPRDTPNTEAFF. As DNA, the CDR3 is TGTGCCAGCCTTGACCCGAGGGACACCCCGAACACTGAAGCTTTCTTT.